These 30 T cell receptor beta chains originate from one sample sequenced in a study of blood T cell repertoires in COVID-19 (TCRdb year 2020). The protocol used for the library was the immunoSEQ multiplex PCR assay. Not all clones reach the TCRdb copy of this immuneACCESS table, which keeps in-frame sequences only. Checked studies attribute under half of the gap to unresolved V genes and leave the rest unexplained. The sample includes tens of thousands of clones, with about 80% observed a single time. Over 13% of the sample rests with the top ten. The sequenced material came from peripheral blood. Every receptor here comes from a human donor in a cohort sampled during active COVID-19.

The CDR3 reads CATSDRGLAGDYTQYF. The CDR3 DNA reads as TGTGCCACCAGTGACCGCGGACTAGCGGGAGACTATACGCAGTATTTT. This chain joins TRBV24-1 and TRBJ2-3, with TRBD2 identical over 13 bases. CDR1 is KGHDR and CDR2 is SFDVKD in the germline V gene. With V trimmed by 4 bases and J by 7 bases, 7 bases remained unmatched. The CDR3 is 16 residues long.

The chain couples TRBV5-1 to TRBJ2-1, with 7 nucleotides matching TRBD1. The CDR3 loop spans 14 amino acids. Trimming at V came to 4 bases and at J to 10 bases, leaving 11 bases not matched to a gene. Germline V gene data show CDR1 as SGHRS and CDR2 as YFSETQ. The CDR3 loop reads CASSLGTVVDEQFF. The CDR3 DNA sequence: TGCGCCAGCAGCCTCGGGACAGTCGTCGACGAGCAGTTCTTC.

The chain carries TRBV7-9 and TRBJ1-1, with D maybe TRBD1 (6 bases). Germline loops: CDR1 SEHNR, CDR2 FQNEAQ (reference sequence). V lost 6 bases, J lost 1 base, and 21 bases lay in between. The CDR3 sequence is 17 residues long. CDR3 bases: TGTGCCAGCAGACAGACAGGTTTACTTAAACGGAACACTGAAGCTTTCTTT. Translation: CASRQTGLLKRNTEAFF.

The chain joins TRBV2 to TRBJ2-1; 10 bases are a match to TRBD2. The CDR3 length is 14 residues. V shed 8 bases, J shed 6 bases, and the junction held 7 bases outside the gene matches. Germline-derived CDR1 and CDR2 are SNHLY and FYNNEI. As DNA, the CDR3 is TGTGCCAGCCGTCAAGGACTAGCGGTCAATGAGCAGTTCTTC. Its translation: CASRQGLAVNEQFF. Filled out from reference TRBV2 and TRBJ2-1, the complete variable domain reads EPEVTQTPSHQVTQMGQEVILRCVPISNHLYFYWYRQILGQKVEFLVSFYNNEISEKSEIFDDQFSVERPDGSNFTLKIRSTKLEDSAMYFCASRQGLAVNEQFFGPGTRLTVL.

V usage is TRBV27 and J usage is TRBJ1-3; 7 bases line up with TRBD1. After removal of 0 bases from V and 0 bases from J, the junction contained 5 bases not matched to a gene. Germline V CDR1 and CDR2: MNHEY, SMNVEV (reference sequence). The CDR3 runs 17 residues. The DNA for the CDR3 is TGTGCCAGCAGTTTATCGGGACAGCTACGCTCTGGAAACACCATATATTTT. This translates into CASSLSGQLRSGNTIYF.

This chain links TRBV27 with TRBJ1-2; 8 positions agree with TRBD1. Trimming removed 6 bases from V and 5 bases from J; junction bases left unmatched: 8. This CDR3 contains 14 residues. The germline CDR1 and CDR2 sequences are MNHEY and SMNVEV (reference sequence). In nucleotides, the CDR3 is TGTGCCAGCAGCCCAGGGGGCGTAGGTTATGGCTACACCTTC. Amino acids: CASSPGGVGYGYTF.

The J gene is TRBJ2-5, the V gene TRBV10-3, with TRBD1 identical over 7 bases. V trimming: 2 bases; J trimming: 2 bases; junction bases outside the gene matches: 11. The CDR3 is 17 amino acids. Germline CDR1 ENHRY, CDR2 SYGVKD. CDR3 bases: TGTGCCATCAGTGAGCACGCCGGGACAGTAAGTCAAGAGACCCAGTACTTC. Its translation is CAISEHAGTVSQETQYF.

The rearrangement links TRBV11-2 to TRBJ2-7, with D maybe TRBD2 (5 bases). CDR1 is SGHAT, CDR2 FQNNGV, per germline. V dropped 6 bases and J dropped 4 bases, with 10 bases sitting between them. The CDR3 contains 12 residues. In DNA, the CDR3 is TGTGCCAGCAGTCCCGGGGTATACGAGCAGTACTTC. This gives the protein CASSPGVYEQYF.

V usage is TRBV7-9 and J usage is TRBJ2-5; tentative D call: TRBD1 (5 bases). Germline loops: CDR1 SEHNR, CDR2 FQNEAQ (reference sequence). The V gene lost 4 bases and the J gene lost 1 base, with 10 bases spanning the gap. The CDR3 totals 14 residues. CDR3 coding DNA: TGTGCCAGCAGCTATGGACATGGCCAAGAGACCCAGTACTTC. Translation: CASSYGHGQETQYF.

This chain uses TRBV20-1 with TRBJ2-5; D perhaps matches TRBD2 (6 bases). Trimming cost V 7 bases and J 9 bases, with 15 bases left between them. Looked up from germline, CDR1 is DFQATT and CDR2 is SNEGSKA (reference sequence). This CDR3 comprises 11 residues. The CDR3 coding sequence is TGCAGTGGACGGGACTCTTGGTCCCAGTACTTC. Its protein product is CSGRDSWSQYF.

CDR3: CASIRGVPGNTIYF. Here the CDR3 DNA reads TGTGCCAGCATCCGAGGTGTCCCGGGAAACACCATATATTTT. This sequence joins TRBV28 and TRBJ1-3; no clear D. V dropped 7 bases and J dropped 4 bases, with 14 bases sitting between them. The CDR3 is 14 residues long. CDR1 is MDHEN, CDR2 SYDVKM, per germline.

The rearrangement uses TRBV4-1 and TRBJ1-1, with 8 bases fitting TRBD1. The CDR3 is 15 amino acids. Germline loops: CDR1 MGHRA, CDR2 YSYEKL. V lost 4 bases, J lost 3 bases, and 7 bases stayed unmatched. CDR3 protein: CASSPRTGRDTEAFF. As DNA, the CDR3 is TGCGCCAGCAGCCCCCGGACAGGGCGGGACACTGAAGCTTTCTTT.

The gene calls are TRBV7-2 and TRBJ2-3; D gene unclear. CDR3 size: 12 residues. Germline assignment: CDR1 SGHTA and CDR2 FQGNSA. V lost 3 bases to trimming and J lost 8 bases, with 9 bases between them. The CDR3 here is CASSFPVGTQYF. DNA for the CDR3: TGTGCCAGCAGCTTTCCCGTCGGTACGCAGTATTTT.

CDR3 sequence reads: CASSLVGGETQYF. The CDR3 DNA reads TGTGCCAGCAGCTTGGTGGGGGGAGAGACCCAGTACTTC. This chain links TRBV5-4 with TRBJ2-5; perhaps TRBD2 as D (6 bases). V was clipped by 0 bases and J by 4 bases, with 7 bases between them. The CDR3 spans 13 residues. The germline gives CDR1 SGHNT, CDR2 YYREEE (reference sequence).

The chain is built from TRBV19 and TRBJ2-4; 8 bases are a match to TRBD2. J lost 6 bases, V lost 4 bases, and 11 bases had no gene match. Germline V gene data show CDR1 as LNHDA and CDR2 as SQIVND (reference sequence). The CDR3 contains 16 residues. CDR3 region: CASSRRKRESGNIQYF. Here the CDR3 DNA reads TGTGCCAGTAGTAGGAGAAAGCGGGAGTCAGGAAACATTCAGTACTTC. Together with reference TRBV19 and TRBJ2-4, the CDR3 gives the full variable domain: DGGITQSPKYLFRKEGQNVTLSCEQNLNHDAMYWYRQDPGQGLRLIYYSQIVNDFQKGDIAEGYSVSREKKESFPLTVTSAQKNPTAFYLCASSRRKRESGNIQYFGAGTRLSVL.

This chain uses TRBV28 with TRBJ2-3; 10 bases align to TRBD2. The V gene end was trimmed by 4 bases and the J gene end by 2 bases; junction bases not matched to a gene: 6. Germline values: CDR1 MDHEN, CDR2 SYDVKM. The CDR3 is made up of 16 amino acids. The DNA of the CDR3 is TGTGCCAGCAGTTCCCAACTAGCGGGACTCACAGATACGCAGTATTTT. Translated, it gives CASSSQLAGLTDTQYF.

The CDR3 is CASSLRRGQETQYF. In DNA form, the CDR3 reads TGTGCCAGCAGCTTACGGCGGGGCCAAGAGACCCAGTACTTC. V is TRBV7-2 and J is TRBJ2-5; a weak D match, TRBD2 (6 bases). The CDR3 loop spans 14 amino acids. Germline-derived CDR1 and CDR2 are SGHTA and FQGNSA. Trimming stripped 2 bases from V and 1 base from J, with 8 bases between.

The chain uses TRBV10-3 and TRBJ2-5; possible D gene TRBD1, 6 bases. Germline V gene sequence: CDR1 ENHRY, CDR2 SYGVKD. The CDR3 sequence is 14 residues long. Trimming stripped 2 bases from V and 5 bases from J, with 12 bases between. The CDR3 here is CAISETGQGETQYF. In nucleotides, the CDR3 is TGTGCCATCAGTGAGACAGGGCAGGGGGAGACCCAGTACTTC.

The V gene is TRBV5-1, the J gene TRBJ2-7, with D tentatively TRBD1 (6 bases). Deletions cut 0 bases from V and 5 bases from J, with 9 bases between. The CDR3 is made up of 13 amino acids. CDR1 SGHRS and CDR2 YFSETQ come from the germline V gene. CDR3 sequence reads: CASSLGQGHEQYF. CDR3 DNA sequence: TGCGCCAGCAGCTTGGGTCAGGGGCACGAGCAGTACTTC.

The chain is built from TRBV12-3 or TRBV12-4 and TRBJ2-7; D is ambiguous. Deletions cut 4 bases from V and 4 bases from J, with 5 bases between. The CDR3 spans 11 residues. CDR3 loop: CASSSRYEQYF. Here the CDR3 DNA reads TGTGCCAGCAGTTCGAGATACGAGCAGTACTTC.

Here the CDR3 DNA reads TGCGCCAGCAGCTTGGGGACAGGGGGCTACGACGAGCAGTACTTC. Translated: CASSLGTGGYDEQYF. The chain recombines TRBV5-1 with TRBJ2-7; the match to TRBD1 covers 11 bases. V shed 0 bases, J shed 5 bases, and the junction held 4 bases outside the gene matches. This CDR3 has 15 residues. From germline, CDR1 is SGHRS and CDR2 YFSETQ.

The chain combines TRBV6-5 with TRBJ1-4; 7 bases agree with TRBD1. The length of the CDR3 is 15 residues. J gave up 3 bases and V 4 bases, and 5 bases lay outside the gene matches. Germline V gene lookup returns CDR1 MNHEY and CDR2 SVGAGI. The CDR3 bases are TGTGCCAGCAGTTCGGAGGGGGCGGCTAATGAAAAACTGTTTTTT. Amino acids: CASSSEGAANEKLFF.

The rearrangement links TRBV5-4 to TRBJ2-7, with 9 positions matching TRBD1. V shed 2 bases and J 5 bases; nucleotides not matched to a gene: 8. The CDR3 extends over 15 amino acids. Germline-derived CDR1 and CDR2 are SGHNT and YYREEE (reference sequence). The CDR3 region has the DNA TGTGCCAGCAGCTTACCGGGACAGGGTCGCCACGAGCAGTACTTC. Protein product: CASSLPGQGRHEQYF.

J is TRBJ2-7 and V is TRBV5-1, with TRBD2 as a possible D gene (5 bases). The ends were cut back, 0 bases at V and 2 bases at J, with 9 bases in the middle. This CDR3 has 14 residues. Per germline, CDR1 SGHRS and CDR2 YFSETQ. The CDR3 loop is CASSLGDSAYEQYF. The CDR3 nucleotides read TGCGCCAGCAGCTTGGGTGATAGCGCCTACGAGCAGTACTTC.

The chain combines TRBV27 with TRBJ2-7, with 7 positions matching TRBD2. With 3 bases clipped from V and 1 base from J, the junction kept 3 bases outside the gene matches. Germline CDR1 is MNHEY and CDR2 is SMNVEV (reference sequence). This CDR3 is 14 amino acids long. The CDR3 loop reads CASSFSGLSYEQYF. As DNA, the CDR3 is TGTGCCAGCAGTTTCTCGGGACTATCCTACGAGCAGTACTTC.

V usage is TRBV30 and J usage is TRBJ2-7, with D maybe TRBD2 (6 bases). The CDR3 sequence is 12 residues long. Trimming left V 8 bases short and J 4 bases short, with 15 bases between. Germline V gene lookup returns CDR1 GTSNPN and CDR2 SVGIG (reference sequence). The CDR3 is CAARGEAYEQYF. The CDR3 DNA reads as TGTGCCGCGCGGGGAGAGGCGTACGAGCAGTACTTC.

V and J are TRBV5-1 and TRBJ2-7; TRBD2 is a possible D gene (5 bases). CDR1 is SGHRS, CDR2 YFSETQ, per germline. The CDR3 runs to 14 residues. V was trimmed by 5 bases and J by 2 bases, leaving 14 bases between them. The CDR3 here is CASSFGNSPYEQYF. The CDR3 DNA follows: TGCGCCAGCAGTTTCGGGAATTCCCCCTACGAGCAGTACTTC.

V gene TRBV6-1 combines with J gene TRBJ2-7; D remains ambiguous. V lost 3 bases, J lost 0 bases, and 6 bases lay in between. The CDR3 contains 13 residues. Germline V gene sequence: CDR1 MNHNS, CDR2 SASEGT. The CDR3 loop reads CASSERNSYEQYF. In DNA, the CDR3 is TGTGCCAGCAGTGAGCGGAACTCCTACGAGCAGTACTTC.

The chain couples TRBV5-5 to TRBJ1-4; perhaps TRBD1 as D (5 bases). The CDR3 sequence is 14 residues long. Germline V gives CDR1 SGHKS, CDR2 YYEKEE (reference sequence). V was pared by 1 base and J by 8 bases, with 12 bases between. CDR3 nucleotides: TGTGCCAGCAGCTTGTCCCAGGGCCGGGAAAAACTGTTTTTT. It encodes CASSLSQGREKLFF.

The chain carries TRBV27 and TRBJ1-5; unclear D gene. V was clipped by 3 bases and J by 6 bases, with 9 bases between them. The CDR3 contains 13 residues. Germline V gives CDR1 MNHEY, CDR2 SMNVEV (reference sequence). CDR3 sequence reads: CASSFQEGQPQHF. CDR3 nucleotide sequence: TGTGCCAGCAGTTTTCAGGAGGGTCAGCCCCAGCATTTT.